This T cell receptor (beta chain) was retrieved from a study of blood T cell repertoires in COVID-19. The data were produced by immunoSEQ multiplex PCR, yet TCRdb's version contains in-frame clones alone and is incomplete. The sample shows tens of thousands of clones, around nine tenths of them seen only once. This TCR was recovered from a human donor in a cohort sampled during active COVID-19. Material for sequencing was peripheral blood.

The CDR3 sequence: CASSPGQGETQYF. CDR3 DNA sequence: TGCGCCAGCAGCCCGGGACAGGGGGAGACCCAGTACTTC. This chain links TRBV5-1 with TRBJ2-5; 10 positions match TRBD1. The CDR3 has 13 residues. The ends lost 4 bases at V and 5 bases at J; junction bases unmatched: 2. CDR1 and CDR2 (germline): SGHRS, YFSETQ.